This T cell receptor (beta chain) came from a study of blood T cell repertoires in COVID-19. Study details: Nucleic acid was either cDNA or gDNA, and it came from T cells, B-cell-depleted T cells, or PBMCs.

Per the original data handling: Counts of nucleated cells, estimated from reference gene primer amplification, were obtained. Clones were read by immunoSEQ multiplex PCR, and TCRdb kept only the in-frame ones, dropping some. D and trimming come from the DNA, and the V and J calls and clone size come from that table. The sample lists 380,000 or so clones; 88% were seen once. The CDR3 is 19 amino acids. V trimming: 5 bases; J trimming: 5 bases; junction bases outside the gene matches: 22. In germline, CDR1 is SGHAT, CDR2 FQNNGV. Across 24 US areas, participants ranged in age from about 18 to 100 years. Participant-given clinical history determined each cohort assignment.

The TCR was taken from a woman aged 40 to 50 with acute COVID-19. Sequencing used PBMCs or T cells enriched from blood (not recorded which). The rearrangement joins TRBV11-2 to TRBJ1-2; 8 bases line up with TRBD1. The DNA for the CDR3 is TGTGCCAGCAGCCCACTGTTCCCGGGACAGGACGCCGATGGATATGGCTACACCTTC. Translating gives CASSPLFPGQDADGYGYTF.